Given below is one TCR beta chain in context. Its antigen is undetermined. These data belong to a study of radiotherapy plus CTLA-4 blockade in lung cancer. CDR3 length: 15 amino acids. CDR1 SNHLY and CDR2 FYNNEI come from the germline V gene. Trimming cost V 6 bases and J 4 bases; bases outside gene matches: 9. Notes on the study in general: An expansion of tumor-derived TCR clones occurred in blood after radiotherapy plus ipilimumab.

Libraries were prepared by immunoSEQ multiplex PCR; TCRdb keeps only in-frame clonotypes and omits some of them. The sample lists roughly 50,000 clones, almost 85% occurring once. Treatment of patients with chemo-refractory metastatic non-small-cell lung cancer consisted of focal radiation plus CTLA-4 blockade with ipilimumab. V and J are TRBV2 and TRBJ2-7; TRBD2 matches 10 bases. The input for sequencing was peripheral blood, taken from a patient treated with radiotherapy plus ipilimumab. The TCR sequence derives from a human donor with non-small cell lung cancer whose response to radiotherapy plus ipilimumab could not be evaluated. The CDR3 nucleotides read TGTGCCAGCAGATCCCACAGCGGGAGGGTGTACGAGCAGTACTTC. Translating it yields CASRSHSGRVYEQYF.